A single sample is the source of the 23 T cell receptor beta chains below, sequenced in a study of human T cells and chemical hapten exposure. MiXCR, applied by TCRdb to the RACE reads, yields one record per CDR3 protein. The data show more than 150,000 distinct CDR3 sequences, with around 25% seen just once and 2% to 3% held by the top ten. Specified time point: patch test 3, about 24 weeks after DPC sensitization. Documented treatment: therapeutic diphenylcyclopropenone sensitization with weekly scalp DPC. The sample in question was whole blood, obtained in connection with sensitization to the hapten diphenylcyclopropenone (DPC). These receptors originate from a woman in her thirties or forties with alopecia areata. Some clones in this sample may be carry-over from other donors' samples.

The sample holds many counts of this clonotype. This chain joins TRBV6-2 or TRBV6-3 and TRBJ1-5; 8 bases fit TRBD1. Germline CDR1 MNHEY, CDR2 SVGEGT. V gave up 4 bases and J gave up 4 bases; unmatched junction bases: 6. The CDR3 length is 15 residues. DNA for the CDR3: TGTGCCAGCAGTTCCGACAGGGGAGGGAATCAGCCCCAGCATTTT. This translates into CASSSDRGGNQPQHF.

The sample holds a few counts of this clonotype. The J gene is TRBJ2-1, the V gene TRBV6-2 or TRBV6-3, with D uncertain. The CDR3 is 14 residues long. V lost 6 bases and J 8 bases, leaving 17 bases between the germline ends. Germline CDR1 MNHEY, CDR2 SVGEGT. CDR3 region: CASSGQPGGDEQFF. The CDR3 DNA sequence: TGTGCCAGCAGCGGGCAACCCGGTGGAGATGAGCAGTTCTTC.

This clonotype was detected a few times. The chain is built from TRBV7-2 and TRBJ2-7; D assignment may be TRBD1 or TRBD2 (6 bases each). Trimming shortened V by 0 bases and J by 6 bases, and 18 bases separated the two germline ends. Per the germline V gene, CDR1 is SGHTA and CDR2 is FQGNSA. This CDR3 contains 16 residues. As DNA, the CDR3 is TGTGCCAGCAGCTTAGCGTCCCCGGGGGCGAGGAGCGAGCAGTACTTC. Encoded protein: CASSLASPGARSEQYF.

This clonotype was seen more than once but under ten times. The chain has TRBV10-3 and TRBJ2-2; 9 bases fit TRBD1. The V segment lost 6 bases and the J segment 1 base; nucleotides outside the gene matches: 3. The CDR3 loop spans 15 amino acids. CDR1 is ENHRY, CDR2 SYGVKD, per germline. The CDR3 region has the DNA TGTGCCATCAGCGTGGGACAGGGGAACACCGGGGAGCTGTTTTTT. The encoded protein is CAISVGQGNTGELFF.

This chain uses TRBV20-1 with TRBJ2-7; 11 bases agree with TRBD2. In germline, CDR1 is DFQATT, CDR2 SNEGSKA (reference sequence). The CDR3 loop spans 14 amino acids. V lost 4 bases, J lost 6 bases, and 8 bases stayed unmatched. The CDR3 nucleotides read TGCAGTGCTATCGTGACTAGCGGGAAATCCGAGCAGTACTTC. Encoded protein: CSAIVTSGKSEQYF.

This clonotype was detected only a few times. The chain couples TRBV29-1 to TRBJ1-3, with D perhaps TRBD1 (5 bases). Trimming left V 4 bases short and J 4 bases short, with 11 bases between. CDR1 is SQVTM and CDR2 is ANQGSEA in the germline V gene. This CDR3 is 13 amino acids long. The CDR3 sequence is CSVGRDGGNTIYF. CDR3 DNA sequence: TGCAGCGTTGGGCGGGACGGAGGAAACACCATATATTTT.

This chain joins TRBV28 and TRBJ2-1; TRBD2 aligns across 11 bases. CDR3 size: 17 residues. Germline loops: CDR1 MDHEN, CDR2 SYDVKM. J gave up 5 bases and V 7 bases, and 13 bases lay outside the gene matches. CDR3 in amino acids: CASMVHRWGLADNEQFF. The CDR3 coding sequence is TGTGCCAGCATGGTACACCGATGGGGACTAGCGGACAATGAGCAGTTCTTC.

This clonotype was detected many times. The V and J genes are TRBV28 and TRBJ2-7; 8 positions agree with TRBD2. The CDR3 extends over 13 amino acids. Looked up from germline, CDR1 is MDHEN and CDR2 is SYDVKM. Trimming removed 6 bases from V and 3 bases from J; junction bases left unmatched: 4. CDR3 in DNA: TGTGCCAGCAGCCCCGGGACTAGCTACGAGCAGTACTTC. Translated, it gives CASSPGTSYEQYF.

The J gene is TRBJ2-3, the V gene TRBV7-6; 15 nucleotides agree with TRBD2. The CDR3 is 16 amino acids. Germline V gene lookup returns CDR1 SGHVS and CDR2 FNYEAQ. Trimming removed 1 base from V and 7 bases from J; junction bases left unmatched: 3. The CDR3 region has the DNA TGTGCCAGCAGCTTAGTCGGACTAGCGGGAGGGAATACGCAGTATTTT. Amino acids: CASSLVGLAGGNTQYF.

This chain uses TRBV6-2 or TRBV6-3 with TRBJ1-2; D is perhaps TRBD1 (5 bases). Between the trimmed V and J ends, which lost 8 bases and 14 bases, there was a span of 21 bases. CDR1 and CDR2 from the germline V gene are MNHEY and SVGEGT. The CDR3 runs to 12 residues. The CDR3 sequence is CASRSRDRAGTF. CDR3 coding DNA: TGTGCCAGCCGTTCCCGGGACCGGGCCGGGACCTTC.

The rearrangement links TRBV7-2 to TRBJ2-2, with 9 bases lining up with TRBD2. The CDR3 is 16 residues long. V was pared by 0 bases and J by 4 bases, with 3 bases of the junction left unmatched. Germline CDR1 is SGHTA and CDR2 is FQGNSA. CDR3 DNA: TGTGCCAGCAGCTTAGCGGGGACTAGCAGCACCGGGGAGCTGTTTTTT. Translating gives CASSLAGTSSTGELFF. The complete variable domain, with remaining parts taken from reference TRBV7-2 and TRBJ2-2, reads GAGVSQSPSNKVTEKGKDVELRCDPISGHTALYWYRQSLGQGLEFLIYFQGNSAPDKSGLPSDRFSAERTGGSVSTLTIQRTQQEDSAVYLCASSLAGTSSTGELFFGEGSRLTVL.

This chain connects TRBV6-2 or TRBV6-3 to TRBJ2-4, with D unclear. CDR1 is MNHEY and CDR2 is SVGEGT in the germline V gene. V shed 5 bases and J shed 7 bases, with 9 bases lying between them. The length of the CDR3 is 12 residues. CDR3 sequence: CASSTLTNIQYF. CDR3 nucleotides: TGTGCCAGCAGTACCCTAACGAACATTCAGTACTTC.

This clonotype was recorded a few times. The rearrangement joins TRBV3-1 to TRBJ2-1, with TRBD2 matching over 10 bases. CDR3 size: 13 residues. V trimming: 0 bases; J trimming: 10 bases; junction bases outside the gene matches: 0. The V gene's germline CDR1 is LGHDT and CDR2 YNNKEL (reference sequence). The chain's CDR3 is CASSQEGLAEQFF. DNA for the CDR3: TGTGCCAGCAGCCAAGAGGGACTAGCGGAGCAGTTCTTC.

This clonotype was found a few times. The CDR3, as DNA: TGTGCCAGCAGCTTAGAGATCCAGGAGCTGTTTTTT. Encoded protein: CASSLEIQELFF. The V call is TRBV7-9, the J call TRBJ2-2; the D is unclear. V lost 1 base, J lost 10 bases, and 7 bases lay in between. The CDR3 spans 12 residues. Germline V gives CDR1 SEHNR, CDR2 FQNEAQ (reference sequence).

The V and J genes are TRBV7-2 and TRBJ2-2, with 9 bases matching TRBD1. Trimming took 3 bases from V and 4 from J; bases not matched to a gene: 3. The germline CDR1 and CDR2 sequences are SGHTA and FQGNSA. This CDR3 contains 15 residues. The DNA of the CDR3 is TGTGCCAGCAGCTTGGGGACAGGGTTCACCGGGGAGCTGTTTTTT. Amino acids: CASSLGTGFTGELFF.

The V and J genes are TRBV5-1 and TRBJ2-2, with TRBD2 matching over 8 bases. The CDR3 has 15 residues. V was pared by 4 bases and J by 6 bases, with 8 bases of the junction left unmatched. Germline V gene data show CDR1 as SGHRS and CDR2 as YFSETQ. The CDR3 sequence: CASSELAERAGELFF. DNA for the CDR3: TGCGCCAGCAGCGAACTAGCGGAGCGGGCCGGGGAGCTGTTTTTT.

This chain joins TRBV27 and TRBJ2-7; a possible D gene is TRBD2 (6 bases). CDR1 is MNHEY, CDR2 SMNVEV, per germline (reference sequence). V was cut by 3 bases and J by 1 base, with 13 bases left in between. This CDR3 is built from 15 residues. CDR3 loop: CASSFGGSWSYEQYF. The CDR3 DNA sequence: TGTGCCAGCAGTTTTGGAGGGAGTTGGTCCTACGAGCAGTACTTC.

The chain joins TRBV7-9 to TRBJ2-7; TRBD2 agrees at 7 bases. The ends lost 4 bases at V and 7 bases at J; junction bases unmatched: 7. The CDR3 has 13 residues. Germline V gene data show CDR1 as SEHNR and CDR2 as FQNEAQ (reference sequence). The CDR3 DNA is TGTGCCAGCAGCTGGGGGAGGGTGAGAGAGCAGTACTTC. This encodes CASSWGRVREQYF.

The chain carries TRBV20-1 and TRBJ2-7; no clear D gene. Germline V gene data show CDR1 as DFQATT and CDR2 as SNEGSKA (reference sequence). The CDR3 is made up of 14 amino acids. V gave up 6 bases and J gave up 5 bases, with 20 bases separating them. This CDR3 reads CSAPMPPSWDEQYF. The CDR3 nucleotides read TGCAGTGCCCCGATGCCCCCAAGTTGGGACGAGCAGTACTTC.

V gene TRBV20-1 combines with J gene TRBJ2-3; 10 bases line up with TRBD2. The CDR3 consists of 16 residues. The V gene's germline CDR1 is DFQATT and CDR2 SNEGSKA (reference sequence). The V gene end was trimmed by 2 bases and the J gene end by 2 bases; junction bases not matched to a gene: 7. The CDR3 reads CSARPLAGTSTDTQYF. The CDR3 DNA sequence: TGCAGTGCTAGACCACTAGCGGGGACCTCCACAGATACGCAGTATTTT.

The rearrangement uses TRBV7-9 and TRBJ2-1; tentative D call: TRBD1 (5 bases). The CDR3 length is 16 residues. Germline assignment: CDR1 SEHNR and CDR2 FQNEAQ (reference sequence). Deletions cut 7 bases from V and 3 bases from J, with 19 bases between. DNA of the CDR3: TGTGCCAGCAAGTTTTCAGGGATCGGTTTCTACAATGAGCAGTTCTTC. Translation: CASKFSGIGFYNEQFF.

J is TRBJ2-4 and V is TRBV5-1, with D unresolved. V was shortened by 2 bases and J by 0 bases, with 6 bases between the two germline ends. This CDR3 region has 14 residues. Germline V CDR1 and CDR2: SGHRS, YFSETQ. The CDR3 DNA reads TGCGCCAGCAGCTTAGCCCCAGCCAAAAACATTCAGTACTTC. Translated, it gives CASSLAPAKNIQYF.

The chain carries TRBV7-2 and TRBJ2-3, with D perhaps matching TRBD2 (5 bases). This CDR3 has 16 amino acids. CDR1 and CDR2 from the germline V gene are SGHTA and FQGNSA. Trimming pared 5 bases from V and 0 bases from J, leaving 15 bases between. The CDR3 loop is CASSPRGIASTDTQYF. The DNA of the CDR3 is TGTGCCAGCAGCCCAAGAGGGATCGCTAGCACAGATACGCAGTATTTT.